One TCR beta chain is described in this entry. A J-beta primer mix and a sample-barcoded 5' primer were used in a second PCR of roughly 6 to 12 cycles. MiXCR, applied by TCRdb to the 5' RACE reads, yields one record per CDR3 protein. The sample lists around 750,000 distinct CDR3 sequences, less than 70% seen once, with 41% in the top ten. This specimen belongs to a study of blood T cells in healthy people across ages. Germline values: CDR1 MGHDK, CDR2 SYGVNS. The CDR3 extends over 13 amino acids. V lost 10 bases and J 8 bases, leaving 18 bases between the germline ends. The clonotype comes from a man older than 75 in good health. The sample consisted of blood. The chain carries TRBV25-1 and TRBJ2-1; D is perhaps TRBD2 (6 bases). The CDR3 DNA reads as TGTGCCACCGGGCACGGGACTCGGGATGAGCAGTTCTTC. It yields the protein CATGHGTRDEQFF.